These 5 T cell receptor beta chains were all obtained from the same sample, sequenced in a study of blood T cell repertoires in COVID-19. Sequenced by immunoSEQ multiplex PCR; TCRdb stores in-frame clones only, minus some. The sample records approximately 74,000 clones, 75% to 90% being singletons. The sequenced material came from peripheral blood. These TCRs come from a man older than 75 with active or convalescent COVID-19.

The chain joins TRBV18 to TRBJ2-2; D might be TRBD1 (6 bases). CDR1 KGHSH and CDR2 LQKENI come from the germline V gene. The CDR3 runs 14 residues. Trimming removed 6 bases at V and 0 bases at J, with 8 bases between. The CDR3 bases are TGTGCCAGCTCCAGGGACACGAACACCGGGGAGCTGTTTTTT. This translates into CASSRDTNTGELFF.

As DNA, the CDR3 is TGTGCCAGCACCCCCCGGGGAATGGAGACCCAGTACTTC. It translates to CASTPRGMETQYF. The genes are TRBV12-3 or TRBV12-4 and TRBJ2-5; possible D gene TRBD2, 5 bases. V gave up 7 bases and J gave up 5 bases, with 14 bases separating them. This CDR3 is built from 13 residues.

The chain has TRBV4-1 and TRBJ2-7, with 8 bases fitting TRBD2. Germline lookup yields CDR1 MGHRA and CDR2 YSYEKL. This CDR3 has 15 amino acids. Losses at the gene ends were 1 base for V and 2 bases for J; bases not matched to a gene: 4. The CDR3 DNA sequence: TGCGCCAGCAGCCAAGGTCGAGCGGGAGCCTACGAGCAGTACTTC. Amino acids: CASSQGRAGAYEQYF.

The CDR3 is CAWTPLGTGGMEQYF. CDR3 bases: TGTGCCTGGACCCCACTCGGGACAGGGGGTATGGAGCAGTACTTC. This chain links TRBV30 with TRBJ2-7; TRBD1 agrees at 11 bases. After removal of 4 bases from V and 7 bases from J, the junction contained 12 bases not matched to a gene. Per germline, CDR1 GTSNPN and CDR2 SVGIG (reference sequence). The CDR3 is 15 residues long. The variable domain in full, with the rest retrieved from reference TRBV30 and TRBJ2-7, is SQTIHQWPATLVQPVGSPLSLECTVEGTSNPNLYWYRQAAGRGLQLLFYSVGIGQISSEVPQNLSASRPQDRQFILSSKKLLLSDSGFYLCAWTPLGTGGMEQYFGPGTRLTVT.

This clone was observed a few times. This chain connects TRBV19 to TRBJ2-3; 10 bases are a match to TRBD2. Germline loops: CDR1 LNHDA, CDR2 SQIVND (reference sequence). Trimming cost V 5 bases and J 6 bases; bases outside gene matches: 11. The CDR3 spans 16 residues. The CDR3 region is CASSPWGTSAGDTQYF. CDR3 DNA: TGTGCCAGTAGTCCCTGGGGGACTAGCGCGGGGGATACGCAGTATTTT.